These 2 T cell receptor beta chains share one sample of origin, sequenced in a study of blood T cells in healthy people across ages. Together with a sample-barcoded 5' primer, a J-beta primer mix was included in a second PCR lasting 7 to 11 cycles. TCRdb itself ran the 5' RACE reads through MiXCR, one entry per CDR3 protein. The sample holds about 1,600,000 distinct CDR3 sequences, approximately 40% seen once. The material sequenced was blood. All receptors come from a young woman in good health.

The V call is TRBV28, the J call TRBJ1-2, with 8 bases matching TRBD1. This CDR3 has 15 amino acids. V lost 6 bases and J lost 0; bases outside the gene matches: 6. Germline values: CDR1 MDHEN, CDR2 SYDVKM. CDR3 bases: TGTGCCAGCAGGTCTGGACAGGGCTCTAACTATGGCTACACCTTC. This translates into CASRSGQGSNYGYTF.

The CDR3 reads CASTGDPSGTDTQYF. As DNA, the CDR3 is TGCGCCAGCACGGGGGACCCTTCCGGCACAGATACGCAGTATTTT. The chain has TRBV4-1 and TRBJ2-3, with D perhaps matching TRBD2 (6 bases). The CDR3 extends over 15 amino acids. V lost 7 bases and J 1 base, leaving 15 bases between the germline ends. Germline loops: CDR1 MGHRA, CDR2 YSYEKL.